This T cell receptor (beta chain) was identified during a study of spatial heterogeneity in lung cancer. Study in general: Each unique TCR and UMI combination was seen more than ten times on average in raw reads.

Using its own MiXCR run on the 5' RACE reads, TCRdb lists one record per CDR3 protein. The profile covers about 86,000 distinct CDR3 sequences, with roughly an eighth appearing a single time and 4.6% taken by the ten largest. Time point meaning: sample taken at primary tumor resection. Frozen PBMC, nontumor lung or tumor provided whole RNA, which was sequenced unsorted. The CDR3 has 14 amino acids. V dropped 4 bases and J dropped 3; count of bases not matched to a gene: 5. Germline V CDR1 and CDR2: SGHRS, YFSETQ. This receptor was taken from a male donor with early-stage non-small cell lung cancer. The sequenced sample was PBMCs, obtained at surgery. The rearrangement joins TRBV5-1 to TRBJ1-1, with 8 bases identical to TRBD1. The DNA for the CDR3 is TGCGCCAGCAGCCCCCAGGGGGCCGACACTGAAGCTTTCTTT. Amino acids: CASSPQGADTEAFF.